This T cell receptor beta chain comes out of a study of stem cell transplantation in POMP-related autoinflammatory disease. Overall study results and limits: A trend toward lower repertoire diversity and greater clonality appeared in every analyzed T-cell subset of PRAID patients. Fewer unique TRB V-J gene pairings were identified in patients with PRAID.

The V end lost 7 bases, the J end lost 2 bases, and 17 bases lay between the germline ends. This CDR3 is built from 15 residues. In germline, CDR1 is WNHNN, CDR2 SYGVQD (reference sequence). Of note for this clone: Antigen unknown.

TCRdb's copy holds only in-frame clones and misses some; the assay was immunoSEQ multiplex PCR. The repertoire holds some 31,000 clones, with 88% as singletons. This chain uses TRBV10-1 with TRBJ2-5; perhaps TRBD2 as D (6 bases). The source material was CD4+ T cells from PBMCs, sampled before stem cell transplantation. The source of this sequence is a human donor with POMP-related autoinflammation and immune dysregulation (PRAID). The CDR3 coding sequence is TGCGCCAGCATTTGGAGGGGACGTCTACAAGAGACCCAGTACTTC. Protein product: CASIWRGRLQETQYF.